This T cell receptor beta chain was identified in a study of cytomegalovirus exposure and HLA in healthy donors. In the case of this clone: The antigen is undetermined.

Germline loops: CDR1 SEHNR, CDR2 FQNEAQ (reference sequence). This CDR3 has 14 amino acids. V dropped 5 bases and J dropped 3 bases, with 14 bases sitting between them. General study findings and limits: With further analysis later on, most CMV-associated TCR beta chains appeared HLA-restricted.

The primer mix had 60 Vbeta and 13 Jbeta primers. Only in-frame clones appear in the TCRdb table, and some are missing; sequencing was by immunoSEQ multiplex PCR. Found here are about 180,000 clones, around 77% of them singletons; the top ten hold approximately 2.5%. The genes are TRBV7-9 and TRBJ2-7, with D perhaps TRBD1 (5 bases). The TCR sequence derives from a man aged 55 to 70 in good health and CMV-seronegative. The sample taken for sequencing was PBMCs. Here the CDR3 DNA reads TGTGCCAGCAGCCTCGACAGCCCCCACTACGAGCAGTACTTC. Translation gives CASSLDSPHYEQYF.